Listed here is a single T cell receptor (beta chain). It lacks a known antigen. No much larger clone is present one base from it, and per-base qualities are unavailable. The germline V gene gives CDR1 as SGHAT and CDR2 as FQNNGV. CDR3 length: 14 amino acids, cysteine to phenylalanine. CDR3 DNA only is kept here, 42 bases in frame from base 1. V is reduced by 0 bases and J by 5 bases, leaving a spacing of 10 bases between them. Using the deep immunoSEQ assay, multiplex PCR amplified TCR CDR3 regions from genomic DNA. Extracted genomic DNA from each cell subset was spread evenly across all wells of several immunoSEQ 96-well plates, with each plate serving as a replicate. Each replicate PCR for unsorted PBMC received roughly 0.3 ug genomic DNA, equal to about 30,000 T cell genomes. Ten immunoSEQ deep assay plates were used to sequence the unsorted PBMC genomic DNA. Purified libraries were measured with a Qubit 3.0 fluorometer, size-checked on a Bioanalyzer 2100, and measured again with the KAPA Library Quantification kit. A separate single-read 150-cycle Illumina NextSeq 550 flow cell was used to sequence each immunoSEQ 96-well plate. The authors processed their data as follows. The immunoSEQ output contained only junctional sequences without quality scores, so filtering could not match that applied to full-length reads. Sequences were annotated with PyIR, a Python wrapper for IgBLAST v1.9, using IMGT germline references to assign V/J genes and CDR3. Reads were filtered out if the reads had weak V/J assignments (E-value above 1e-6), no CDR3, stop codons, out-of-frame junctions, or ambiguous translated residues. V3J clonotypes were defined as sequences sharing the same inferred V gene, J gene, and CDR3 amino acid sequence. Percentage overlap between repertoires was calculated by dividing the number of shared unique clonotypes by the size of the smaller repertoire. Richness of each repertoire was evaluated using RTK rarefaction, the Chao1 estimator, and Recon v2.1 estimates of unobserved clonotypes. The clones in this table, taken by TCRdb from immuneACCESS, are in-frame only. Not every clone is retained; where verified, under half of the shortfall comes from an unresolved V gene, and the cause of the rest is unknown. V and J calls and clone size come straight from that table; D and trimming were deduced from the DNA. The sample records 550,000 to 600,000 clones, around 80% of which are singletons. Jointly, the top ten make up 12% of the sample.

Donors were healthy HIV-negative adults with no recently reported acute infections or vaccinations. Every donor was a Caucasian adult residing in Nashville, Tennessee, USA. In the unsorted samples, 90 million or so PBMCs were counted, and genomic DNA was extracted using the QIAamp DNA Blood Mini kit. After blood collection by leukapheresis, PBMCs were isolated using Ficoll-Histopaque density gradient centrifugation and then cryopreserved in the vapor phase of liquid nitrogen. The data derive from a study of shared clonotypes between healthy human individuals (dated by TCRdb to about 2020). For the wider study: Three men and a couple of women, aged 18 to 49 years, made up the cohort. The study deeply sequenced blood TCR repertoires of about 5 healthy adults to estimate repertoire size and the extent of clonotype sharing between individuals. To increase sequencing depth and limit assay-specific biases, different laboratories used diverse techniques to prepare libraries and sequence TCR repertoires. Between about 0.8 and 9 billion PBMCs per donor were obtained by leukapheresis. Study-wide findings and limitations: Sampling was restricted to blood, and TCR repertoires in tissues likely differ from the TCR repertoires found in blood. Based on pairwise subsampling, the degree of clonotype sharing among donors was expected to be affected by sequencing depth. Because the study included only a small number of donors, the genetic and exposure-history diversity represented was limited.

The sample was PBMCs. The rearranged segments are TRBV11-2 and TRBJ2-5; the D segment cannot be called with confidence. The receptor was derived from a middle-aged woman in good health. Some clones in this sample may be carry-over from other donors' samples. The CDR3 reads CASSLDLNYETQYF. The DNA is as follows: TGTGCCAGCAGCTTAGATCTTAACTACGAGACCCAGTACTTC.